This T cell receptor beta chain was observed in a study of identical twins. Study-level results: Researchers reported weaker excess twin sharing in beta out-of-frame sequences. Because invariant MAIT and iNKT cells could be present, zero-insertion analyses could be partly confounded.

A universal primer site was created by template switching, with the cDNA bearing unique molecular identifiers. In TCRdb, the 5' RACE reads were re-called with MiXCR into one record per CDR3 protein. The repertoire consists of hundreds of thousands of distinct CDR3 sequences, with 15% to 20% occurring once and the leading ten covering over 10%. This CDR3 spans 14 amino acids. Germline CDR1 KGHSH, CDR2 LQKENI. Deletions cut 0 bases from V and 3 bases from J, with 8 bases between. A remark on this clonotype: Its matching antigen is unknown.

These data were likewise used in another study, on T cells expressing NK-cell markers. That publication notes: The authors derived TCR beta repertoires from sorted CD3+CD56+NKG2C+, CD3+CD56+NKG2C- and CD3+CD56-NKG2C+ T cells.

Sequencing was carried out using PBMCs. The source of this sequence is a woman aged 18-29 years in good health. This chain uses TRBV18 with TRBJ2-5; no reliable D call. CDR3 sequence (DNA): TGTGCCAGCTCACCACCGTCTGGGAAAGAGACCCAGTACTTC. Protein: CASSPPSGKETQYF. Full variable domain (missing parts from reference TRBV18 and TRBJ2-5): NAGVMQNPRHLVRRRGQEARLRCSPMKGHSHVYWYRQLPEEGLKFMVYLQKENIIDESGMPKERFSAEFPKEGPSILRIQQVVRGDSAAYFCASSPPSGKETQYFGPGTRLLVL.